One and the same sample provided the 5 T cell receptor beta chains below, sequenced in a study of T cell changes during pregnancy in multiple sclerosis. TCRdb's copy holds only in-frame clones and misses some; the assay was immunoSEQ multiplex PCR. The data hold about 100,000 clones, with around 92% observed a single time. The sample consisted of peripheral blood, taken after pregnancy. The source is a female donor with multiple sclerosis, enrolled in a pregnancy study.

The chain's CDR3 is CASSRGSGSYNEQFF. The CDR3 DNA follows: TGTGCCAGCAGTCGCGGGAGTGGGTCCTACAATGAGCAGTTCTTC. This rearrangement joins TRBV6-4 to TRBJ2-1; 7 bases are shared with TRBD2. Germline-derived CDR1 and CDR2 are MRHNA and SNTAGT. V lost 5 bases, J lost 1 base, and 5 bases stayed unmatched. This CDR3 contains 15 residues.

The chain carries TRBV9 and TRBJ1-3; weak D call: TRBD1 (5 bases). CDR3 length: 16 amino acids. The V end was cut by 3 bases, the J end by 0 bases, with 13 bases between. CDR1 is SGDLS, CDR2 YYNGEE, per germline. The CDR3 DNA reads TGTGCCAGCAGCGAGGGGAGGGAGTTCTCTGGAAACACCATATATTTT. It translates to CASSEGREFSGNTIYF.

This chain joins TRBV29-1 and TRBJ2-7; perhaps TRBD2 as D (5 bases). CDR3 length: 13 amino acids. V lost 4 bases, J lost 6 bases, and 16 bases lay in between. The germline gives CDR1 SQVTM, CDR2 ANQGSEA. CDR3 amino acids: CSVGETYGSEQYF. The DNA of the CDR3 is TGCAGCGTTGGGGAGACATACGGAAGCGAGCAGTACTTC.

V is TRBV7-9 and J is TRBJ1-1, with a weak D call TRBD1 (5 bases). V lost 3 bases and J 9 bases, leaving 11 bases between the germline ends. CDR1 is SEHNR and CDR2 is FQNEAQ in the germline V gene (reference sequence). This CDR3 has 12 residues. CDR3 in DNA: TGTGCCAGCAGCTTGGCGGGGGAGAAAGCTTTCTTT. Protein sequence: CASSLAGEKAFF.

The V gene is TRBV18, the J gene TRBJ2-7, with 10 bases matching TRBD2. The V gene's germline CDR1 is KGHSH and CDR2 LQKENI. CDR3 length equals 15 residues. After removal of 6 bases from V and 0 bases from J, the junction contained 5 bases not matched to a gene. The CDR3 protein is CASSGSGGVSYEQYF. CDR3 DNA sequence: TGTGCCAGCTCGGGAAGCGGGGGGGTCTCCTACGAGCAGTACTTC.